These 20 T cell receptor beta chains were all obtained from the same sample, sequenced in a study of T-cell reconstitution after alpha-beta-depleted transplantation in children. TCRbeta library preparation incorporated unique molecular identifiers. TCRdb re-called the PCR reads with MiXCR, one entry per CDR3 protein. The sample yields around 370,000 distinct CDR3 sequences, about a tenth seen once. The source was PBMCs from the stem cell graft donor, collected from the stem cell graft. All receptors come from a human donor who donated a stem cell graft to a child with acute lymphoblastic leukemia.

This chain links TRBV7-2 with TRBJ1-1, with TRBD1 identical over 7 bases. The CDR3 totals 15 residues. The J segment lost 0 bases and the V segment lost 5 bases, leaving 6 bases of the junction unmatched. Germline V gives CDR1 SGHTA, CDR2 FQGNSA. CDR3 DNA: TGTGCCAGCAGCGTCAGACAGGGTATGAACACTGAAGCTTTCTTT. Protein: CASSVRQGMNTEAFF.

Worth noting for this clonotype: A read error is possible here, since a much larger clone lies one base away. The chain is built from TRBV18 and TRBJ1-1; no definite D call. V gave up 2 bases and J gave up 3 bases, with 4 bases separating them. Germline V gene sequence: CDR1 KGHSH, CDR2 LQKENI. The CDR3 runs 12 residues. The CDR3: CASSPVDTEAFF. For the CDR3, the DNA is TGTGCCAGCTCACCAGTGGACACTGAAGCTTTCTTT.

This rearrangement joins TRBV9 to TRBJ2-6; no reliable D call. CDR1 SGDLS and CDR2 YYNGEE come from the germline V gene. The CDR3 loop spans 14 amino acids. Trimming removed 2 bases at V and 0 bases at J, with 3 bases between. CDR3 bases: TGTGCCAGCAGCGTGGACTCTGGGGCCAACGTCCTGACTTTC. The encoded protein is CASSVDSGANVLTF.

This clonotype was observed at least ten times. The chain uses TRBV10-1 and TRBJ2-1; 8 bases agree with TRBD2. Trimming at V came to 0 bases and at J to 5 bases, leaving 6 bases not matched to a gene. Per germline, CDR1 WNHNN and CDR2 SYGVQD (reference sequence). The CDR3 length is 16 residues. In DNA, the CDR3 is TGCGCCAGCAGTGAGTCGGTGACTAGCGTCCACAATGAGCAGTTCTTC. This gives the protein CASSESVTSVHNEQFF.

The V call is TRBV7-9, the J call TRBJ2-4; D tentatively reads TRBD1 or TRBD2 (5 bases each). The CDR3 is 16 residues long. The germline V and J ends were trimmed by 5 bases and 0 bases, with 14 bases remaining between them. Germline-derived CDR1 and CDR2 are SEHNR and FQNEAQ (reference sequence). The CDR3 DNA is TGTGCCAGCAGCGCCCGGGACGGGTTAGCCAAAAACATTCAGTACTTC. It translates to CASSARDGLAKNIQYF. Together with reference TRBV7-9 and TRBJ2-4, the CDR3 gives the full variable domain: DTGVSQNPRHKITKRGQNVTFRCDPISEHNRLYWYRQTLGQGPEFLTYFQNEAQLEKSRLLSDRFSAERPKGSFSTLEIQRTEQGDSAMYLCASSARDGLAKNIQYFGAGTRLSVL.

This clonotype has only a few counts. CDR3 residues: CASSQDKHGNQPQHF. The CDR3, as DNA: TGTGCCAGCAGCCAAGATAAGCATGGGAATCAGCCCCAGCATTTT. This sequence joins TRBV4-2 and TRBJ1-5; D unclear. V was shortened by 0 bases and J by 4 bases, with 10 bases between the two germline ends. Germline assignment: CDR1 LGHNA and CDR2 YNFKEQ. The CDR3 sequence is 15 residues long.

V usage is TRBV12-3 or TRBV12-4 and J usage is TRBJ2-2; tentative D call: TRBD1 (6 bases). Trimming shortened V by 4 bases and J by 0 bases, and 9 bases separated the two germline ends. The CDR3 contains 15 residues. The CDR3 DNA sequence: TGTGCCAGCAGTTCACAGGGTCCGAACACCGGGGAGCTGTTTTTT. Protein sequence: CASSSQGPNTGELFF.

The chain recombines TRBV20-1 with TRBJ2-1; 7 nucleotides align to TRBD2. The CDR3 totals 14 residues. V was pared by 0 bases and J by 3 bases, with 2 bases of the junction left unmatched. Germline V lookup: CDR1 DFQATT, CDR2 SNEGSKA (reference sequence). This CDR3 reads CSARDERDYNEQFF. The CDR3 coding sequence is TGCAGTGCTAGAGACGAGCGGGACTACAATGAGCAGTTCTTC.

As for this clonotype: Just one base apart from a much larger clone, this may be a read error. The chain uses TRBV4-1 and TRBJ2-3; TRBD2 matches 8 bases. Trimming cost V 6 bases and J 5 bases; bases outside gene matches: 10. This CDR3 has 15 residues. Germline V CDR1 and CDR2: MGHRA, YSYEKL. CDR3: CASRPGSGRGDTQYF. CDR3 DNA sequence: TGCGCCAGCAGACCAGGCAGCGGGAGAGGAGATACGCAGTATTTT.

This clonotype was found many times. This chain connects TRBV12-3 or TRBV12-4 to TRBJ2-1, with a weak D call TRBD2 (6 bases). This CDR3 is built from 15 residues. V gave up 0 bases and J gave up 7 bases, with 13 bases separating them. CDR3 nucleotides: TGTGCCAGCAGTTTAGCGGGACTGGTTAGGAATGAGCAGTTCTTC. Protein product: CASSLAGLVRNEQFF.

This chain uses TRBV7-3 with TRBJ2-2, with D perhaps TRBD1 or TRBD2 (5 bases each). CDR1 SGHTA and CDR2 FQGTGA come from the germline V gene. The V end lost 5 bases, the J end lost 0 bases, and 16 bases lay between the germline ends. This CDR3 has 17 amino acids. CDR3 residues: CASSLPGPLTNTGELFF. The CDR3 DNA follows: TGTGCCAGCAGCCTACCGGGACCGCTAACGAACACCGGGGAGCTGTTTTTT.

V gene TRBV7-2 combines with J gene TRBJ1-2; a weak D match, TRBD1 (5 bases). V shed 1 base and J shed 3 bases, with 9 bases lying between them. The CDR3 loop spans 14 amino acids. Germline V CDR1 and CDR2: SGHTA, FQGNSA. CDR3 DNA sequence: TGTGCCAGCAGCTTAGTGGAAGGGGACTATGGCTACACCTTC. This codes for CASSLVEGDYGYTF.

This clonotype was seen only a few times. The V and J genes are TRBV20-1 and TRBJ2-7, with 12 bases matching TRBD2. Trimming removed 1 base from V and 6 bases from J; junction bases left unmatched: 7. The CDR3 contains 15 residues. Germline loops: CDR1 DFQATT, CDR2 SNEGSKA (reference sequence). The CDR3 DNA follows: TGCAGTGCTAGAGTGGCGACTAGCGGGAGCAGCGAGCAGTACTTC. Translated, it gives CSARVATSGSSEQYF.

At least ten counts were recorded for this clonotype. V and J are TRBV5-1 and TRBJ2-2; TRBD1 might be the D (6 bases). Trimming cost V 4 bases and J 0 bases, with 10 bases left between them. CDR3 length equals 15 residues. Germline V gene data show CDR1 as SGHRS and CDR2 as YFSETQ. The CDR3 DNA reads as TGCGCCAGCAGCCCCGGGACAACGAACACCGGGGAGCTGTTTTTT. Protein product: CASSPGTTNTGELFF.

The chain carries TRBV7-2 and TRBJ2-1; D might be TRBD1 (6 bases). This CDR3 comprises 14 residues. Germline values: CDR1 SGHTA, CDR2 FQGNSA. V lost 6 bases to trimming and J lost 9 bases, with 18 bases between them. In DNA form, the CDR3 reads TGTGCCAGCAGTCGACAGAGGGGGTTGGCTGAGCAGTTCTTC. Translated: CASSRQRGLAEQFF.

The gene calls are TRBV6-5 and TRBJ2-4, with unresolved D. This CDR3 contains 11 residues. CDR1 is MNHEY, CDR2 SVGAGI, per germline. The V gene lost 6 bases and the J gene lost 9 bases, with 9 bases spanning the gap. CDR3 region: CASRDEAIQYF. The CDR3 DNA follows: TGTGCCAGCAGGGACGAGGCCATTCAGTACTTC.

In DNA, the CDR3 is TGTGCCAGCAGTTTCGACGGCCAGCCCCAGCATTTT. Translating gives CASSFDGQPQHF. J is TRBJ1-5 and V is TRBV12-3 or TRBV12-4, with D unresolved. The CDR3 spans 12 residues. Trimming left V 3 bases short and J 7 bases short, with 7 bases between.

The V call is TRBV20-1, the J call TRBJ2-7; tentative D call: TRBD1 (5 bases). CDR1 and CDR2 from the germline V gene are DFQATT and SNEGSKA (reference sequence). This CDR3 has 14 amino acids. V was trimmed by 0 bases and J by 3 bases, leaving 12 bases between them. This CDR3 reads CSARDARANYEQYF. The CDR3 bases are TGCAGTGCTAGAGACGCCAGGGCTAACTACGAGCAGTACTTC.

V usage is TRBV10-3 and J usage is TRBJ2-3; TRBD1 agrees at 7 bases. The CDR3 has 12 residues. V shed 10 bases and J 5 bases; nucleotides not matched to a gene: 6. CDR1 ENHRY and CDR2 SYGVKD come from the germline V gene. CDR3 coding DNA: TGTGCCACAGGGACAGTAGGAGATACGCAGTATTTT. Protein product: CATGTVGDTQYF.

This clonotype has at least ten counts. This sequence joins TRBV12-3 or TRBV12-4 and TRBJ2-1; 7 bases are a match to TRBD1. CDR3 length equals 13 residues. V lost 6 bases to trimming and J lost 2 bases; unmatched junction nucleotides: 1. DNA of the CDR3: TGTGCCAGCAGGCAGGGGGCCTACAATGAGCAGTTCTTC. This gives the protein CASRQGAYNEQFF.